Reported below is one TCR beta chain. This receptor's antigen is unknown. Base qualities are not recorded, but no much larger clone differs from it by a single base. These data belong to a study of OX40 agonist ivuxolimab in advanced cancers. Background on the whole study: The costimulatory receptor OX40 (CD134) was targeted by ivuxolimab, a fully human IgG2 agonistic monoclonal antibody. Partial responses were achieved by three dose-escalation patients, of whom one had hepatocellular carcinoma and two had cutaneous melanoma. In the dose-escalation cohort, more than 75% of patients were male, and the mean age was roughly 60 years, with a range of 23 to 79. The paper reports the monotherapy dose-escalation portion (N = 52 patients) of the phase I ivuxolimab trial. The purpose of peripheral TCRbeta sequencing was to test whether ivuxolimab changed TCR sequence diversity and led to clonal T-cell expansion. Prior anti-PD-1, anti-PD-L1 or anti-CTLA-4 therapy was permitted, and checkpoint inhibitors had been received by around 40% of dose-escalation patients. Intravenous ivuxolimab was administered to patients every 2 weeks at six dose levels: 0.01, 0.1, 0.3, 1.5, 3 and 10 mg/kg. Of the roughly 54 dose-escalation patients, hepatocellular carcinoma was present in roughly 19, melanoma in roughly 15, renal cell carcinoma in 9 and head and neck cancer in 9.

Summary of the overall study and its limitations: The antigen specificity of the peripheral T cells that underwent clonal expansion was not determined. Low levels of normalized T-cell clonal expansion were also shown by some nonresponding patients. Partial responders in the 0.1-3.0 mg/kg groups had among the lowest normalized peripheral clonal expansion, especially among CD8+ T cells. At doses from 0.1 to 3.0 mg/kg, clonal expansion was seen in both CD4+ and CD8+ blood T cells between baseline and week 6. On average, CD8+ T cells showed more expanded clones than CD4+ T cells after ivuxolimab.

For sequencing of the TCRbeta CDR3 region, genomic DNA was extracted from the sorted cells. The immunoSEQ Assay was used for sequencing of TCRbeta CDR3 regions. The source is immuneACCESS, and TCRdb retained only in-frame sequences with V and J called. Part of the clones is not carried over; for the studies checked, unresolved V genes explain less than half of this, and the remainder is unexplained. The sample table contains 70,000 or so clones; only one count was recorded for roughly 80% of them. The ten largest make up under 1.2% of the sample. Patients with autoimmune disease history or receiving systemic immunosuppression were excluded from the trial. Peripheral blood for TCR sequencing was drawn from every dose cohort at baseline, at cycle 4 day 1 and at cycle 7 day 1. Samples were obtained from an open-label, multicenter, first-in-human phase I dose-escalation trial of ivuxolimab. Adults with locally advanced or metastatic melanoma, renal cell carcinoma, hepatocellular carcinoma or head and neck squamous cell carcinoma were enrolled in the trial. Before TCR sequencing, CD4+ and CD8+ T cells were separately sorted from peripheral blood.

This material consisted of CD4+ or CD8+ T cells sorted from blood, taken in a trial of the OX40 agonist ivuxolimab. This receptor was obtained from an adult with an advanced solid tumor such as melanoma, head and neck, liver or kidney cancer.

The CDR3 reads as follows: CASSRGKETQYF. The DNA sequence is as follows: TGTGCCAGCTCACGGGGGAAAGAGACCCAGTACTTC. Here the chain combines TRBV18 and TRBJ2-5; the D gene cannot be resolved beyond TRBD1 or TRBD2, each matching 5 bases. From its cysteine to its phenylalanine, the CDR3 spans 12 amino acids. The sequence is cut down to CDR3 DNA, 36 bases in frame from base 1. Trimming removed 4 bases from V and 3 bases from J, leaving 6 bases between the germline ends. From the germline V gene, CDR1 is KGHSH and CDR2 is LQKENI.